This TCR beta chain was retrieved from a study of T cell responses to AZD1222 COVID-19 vaccine. The germline gives CDR1 SGHTA, CDR2 FQGNSA. V was shortened by 1 base and J by 4 bases, with 7 bases between the two germline ends. CDR3 length equals 13 residues. The study's findings and limits: White British people made up most donors, females outnumbered males, and clonal diversity was possibly underestimated. The study found Spike-specific TCR breadth and depth rose after two AZD1222 doses.

In regard to this clone: Its antigen is as yet unknown.

Measured with immunoSEQ multiplex PCR; TCRdb has only the in-frame clones, and not every one. The data hold 95,000 to 110,000 clones, with approximately 89% observed a single time. The source is an adult who received the MenACWY meningococcal vaccine as a control. The sample consisted of peripheral blood, taken 28 days after the second dose of the MenACWY control vaccine. This chain connects TRBV7-2 to TRBJ1-1; D perhaps matches TRBD1 (6 bases). This CDR3 reads CASSLVRGTEAFF. CDR3 in DNA: TGTGCCAGCAGCTTAGTCAGGGGCACTGAAGCTTTCTTT.